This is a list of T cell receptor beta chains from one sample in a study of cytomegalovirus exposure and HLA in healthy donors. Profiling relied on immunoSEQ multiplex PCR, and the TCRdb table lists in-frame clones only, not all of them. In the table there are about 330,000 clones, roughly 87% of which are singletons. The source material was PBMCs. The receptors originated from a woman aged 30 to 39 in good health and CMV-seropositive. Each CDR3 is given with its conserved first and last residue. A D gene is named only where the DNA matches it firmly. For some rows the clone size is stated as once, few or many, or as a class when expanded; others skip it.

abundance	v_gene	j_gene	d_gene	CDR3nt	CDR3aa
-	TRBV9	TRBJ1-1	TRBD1	TGTGCCAGCAGCCCCCAGACAGGGTTGAACACTGAAGCTTTCTTT	CASSPQTGLNTEAFF
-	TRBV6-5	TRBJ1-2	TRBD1	TGTGCCAGCAGTTACGGGTGGCAGGGGGAAGGCTACACCTTC	CASSYGWQGEGYTF
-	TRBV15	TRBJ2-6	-	TGTGCCACCAGCCAAACATGGGGGTCTGGGGCCAACGTCCTGACTTTC	CATSQTWGSGANVLTF
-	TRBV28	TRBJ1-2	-	TGTGCCAGCAGTTTGAGGAACAGGGAGGGTGGCTACACCTTC	CASSLRNREGGYTF
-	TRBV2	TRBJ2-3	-	TGTGCCAGCTGTTGGACGACGGGCGCAGATACGCAGTATTTT	CASCWTTGADTQYF
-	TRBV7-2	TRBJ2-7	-	TGTGCCAGCAGCTTAGAAGCAGTCTCCTACGAGCAGTACTTC	CASSLEAVSYEQYF
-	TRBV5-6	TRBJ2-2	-	TGTGCCAGCAGCTTGGGGGCGAACACCGGGGAGCTGTTTTTT	CASSLGANTGELFF
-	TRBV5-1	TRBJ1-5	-	TGCGCCAGCAGCTTGGATGGAAATCAGCCCCAGCATTTT	CASSLDGNQPQHF
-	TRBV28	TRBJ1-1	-	TGTGCCAGCAGGTCCAGTGTTTGGGTCCCGAACACTGAAGCTTTCTTT	CASRSSVWVPNTEAFF
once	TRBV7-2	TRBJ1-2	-	TGTGCCAGCAGTCTGGGGGGGTTTGGCTATGGCTACACCTTC	CASSLGGFGYGYTF
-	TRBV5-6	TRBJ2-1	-	TGTGCCAGCAGCTTGTTAATGGGACGAGTGGACAATGAGCAGTTCTTC	CASSLLMGRVDNEQFF
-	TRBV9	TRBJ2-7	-	TGTGCCAGCAGCATTTCAGGGGATCCTTCCTACGAGCAGTACTTC	CASSISGDPSYEQYF
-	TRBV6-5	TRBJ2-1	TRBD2	TGTGCCAGCAGCCCCAGCGGGGGGATGCGCTATGAGCAGTTCTTC	CASSPSGGMRYEQFF
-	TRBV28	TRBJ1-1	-	TGTGCCAGCTATGTAACAGGATCTGAAGACGAAGCTTTCTTT	CASYVTGSEDEAFF
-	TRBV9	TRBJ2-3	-	TGTGCCAGCAGCGTAGGACTTAGCACAGATACGCAGTATTTT	CASSVGLSTDTQYF
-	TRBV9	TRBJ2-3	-	TGTGCCAGCAGCGTAACGGACAGCACAGATACGCAGTATTTT	CASSVTDSTDTQYF
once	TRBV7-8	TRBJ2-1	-	TGTGCCAGCAGCTTAGCGAATGCCGGGGAGCAGTTCTTC	CASSLANAGEQFF
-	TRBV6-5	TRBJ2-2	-	TGTGCCAGCAGACTCCTGGACTACACCGGGGAGCTGTTTTTT	CASRLLDYTGELFF
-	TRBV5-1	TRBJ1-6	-	TGCGCCAGCAGCCCCAACACTGGACGGACCTATAATTCACCCCTCCACTTT	CASSPNTGRTYNSPLHF
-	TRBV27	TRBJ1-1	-	TGTGCCAGCAGTTTATCGAACGGGGGCGCGTACACTGAAGCTTTCTTT	CASSLSNGGAYTEAFF
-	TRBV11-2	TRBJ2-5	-	TGTGCCAGCAGCTTTGGAAACCAAGAGACCCAGTACTTC	CASSFGNQETQYF
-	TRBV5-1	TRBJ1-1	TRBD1	TGCGCCACTTACCGGGACAGGAACACTGAAGCTTTCTTT	CATYRDRNTEAFF